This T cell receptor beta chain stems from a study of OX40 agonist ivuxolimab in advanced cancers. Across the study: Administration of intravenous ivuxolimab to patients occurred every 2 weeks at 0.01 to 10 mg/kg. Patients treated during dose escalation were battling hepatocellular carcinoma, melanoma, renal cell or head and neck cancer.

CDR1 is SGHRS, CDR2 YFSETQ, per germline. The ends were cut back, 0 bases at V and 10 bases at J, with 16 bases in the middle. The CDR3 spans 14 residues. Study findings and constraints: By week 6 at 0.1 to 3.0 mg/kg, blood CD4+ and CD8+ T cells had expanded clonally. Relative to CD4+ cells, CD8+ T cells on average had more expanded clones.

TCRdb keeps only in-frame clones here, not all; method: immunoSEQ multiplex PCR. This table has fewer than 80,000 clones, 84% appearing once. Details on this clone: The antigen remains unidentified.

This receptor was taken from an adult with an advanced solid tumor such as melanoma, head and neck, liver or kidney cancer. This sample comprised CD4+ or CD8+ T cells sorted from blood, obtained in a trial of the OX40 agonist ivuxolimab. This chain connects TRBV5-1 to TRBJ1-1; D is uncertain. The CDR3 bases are TGCGCCAGCAGCTTGGAAGGTCACCCTGGCCGAGCTTTCTTT. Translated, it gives CASSLEGHPGRAFF.